The next 2 T cell receptor beta chains were all read from a single sample in a study of blood T cell repertoires in COVID-19. TCRdb keeps only in-frame clones here, not all; method: immunoSEQ multiplex PCR. Seen here are some 75,000 clones, approximately 90% observed once, and the top ten hold about 0.6%. Sequencing input: peripheral blood. These receptors were collected from a man aged 55 to 70 with acute or convalescent COVID-19.

This chain uses TRBV7-3 with TRBJ2-1; maybe TRBD2 (6 bases). The ends were cut back, 4 bases at V and 1 base at J, with 8 bases in the middle. CDR3 length: 14 amino acids. Germline CDR1 reads SGHTA; CDR2 reads FQGTGA. CDR3 sequence reads: CASSSLASYNEQFF. For the CDR3, the DNA is TGTGCCAGCAGCTCACTAGCTTCCTACAATGAGCAGTTCTTC.

The chain links TRBV15 to TRBJ2-3; D gene ambiguous. Germline CDR1 is LNHNV and CDR2 is YYDKDF (reference sequence). V lost 0 bases, J lost 3 bases, and 13 bases lay in between. The CDR3 is 16 amino acids. The CDR3 DNA is TGTGCCACCAGCAGAGACCTTGGCAGTACAACAGATACGCAGTATTTT. Amino acids: CATSRDLGSTTDTQYF.